This is a list of T cell receptor beta chains from one sample in a study of OX40 agonist ivuxolimab in advanced cancers. TCRdb's copy holds only in-frame clones and misses some; the assay was immunoSEQ multiplex PCR. The sample holds 90,000 to 100,000 clones, 80% to 90% seen once. The material sequenced was CD4+ or CD8+ T cells sorted from blood, taken in a trial of the OX40 agonist ivuxolimab. These receptors were collected from an adult with an advanced solid tumor such as melanoma, head and neck, liver or kidney cancer. The CDR3 runs from the conserved cysteine through the conserved F or W. The D gene is left open where the match is weak. Size tells how often a clone was seen (once, few, many) or the class of an expanded clone, and some rows leave it out.

d_call	v_call	clone_size	j_call	cdr3_aa	cdr3_nt
NA	TRBV7-8	NA	TRBJ1-4	CASSSPTATNEKLFF	TGTGCCAGCAGCTCCCCGACAGCAACTAATGAAAAACTGTTTTTT
NA	TRBV28	NA	TRBJ1-1	CASQNEMNTEAFF	TGTGCCAGCCAGAACGAAATGAACACTGAAGCTTTCTTT
NA	TRBV7-2	NA	TRBJ2-1	CASSLSFIVSNEQFF	TGTGCCAGCAGCTTAAGTTTTATAGTAAGCAATGAGCAGTTCTTC
TRBD2	TRBV7-8	NA	TRBJ2-2	CASSLVAGATGELFF	TGTGCCAGCAGCTTAGTAGCGGGAGCCACCGGGGAGCTGTTTTTT
NA	TRBV30	NA	TRBJ2-7	CAWSVVGYEQYF	TGTGCCTGGAGTGTAGTCGGCTACGAGCAGTACTTC
NA	TRBV6-1	NA	TRBJ2-1	CASSESSRNEQFF	TGTGCCAGCAGTGAAAGCTCTAGGAATGAGCAGTTCTTC
NA	TRBV19	NA	TRBJ1-2	CASSSSTGQVHGYTF	TGTGCCAGTAGTTCATCGACGGGACAAGTACATGGCTACACCTTC
NA	TRBV19	medium-sized	TRBJ1-5	CASSTTGGPNQPQHF	TGTGCCAGTAGTACGACGGGGGGGCCGAATCAGCCCCAGCATTTT
NA	TRBV11-2	NA	TRBJ2-4	CASRSGGGENIQYF	TGTGCCAGCAGATCAGGGGGAGGGGAGAACATTCAGTACTTC
NA	TRBV28	NA	TRBJ1-6	CATSSLSYNSPLHF	TGTGCCACCAGTTCCCTCTCCTATAATTCACCCCTCCACTTT
NA	TRBV7-9	NA	TRBJ1-1	CASSLAMGGLAEAFF	TGTGCCAGCAGCTTAGCGATGGGAGGTTTAGCTGAAGCTTTCTTT
NA	TRBV7-2	NA	TRBJ2-3	CASRAQGDTQYF	TGTGCCAGCAGAGCGCAGGGAGATACGCAGTATTTT
TRBD2	TRBV12-5	NA	TRBJ2-3	CASGPGLAGGTDTQYF	TGTGCTAGTGGTCCGGGACTAGCGGGAGGGACAGATACGCAGTATTTT
TRBD2	TRBV5-4	NA	TRBJ2-3	CASSLGLAGGRATDTQYF	TGTGCCAGCAGCTTAGGGCTAGCGGGAGGAAGGGCCACAGATACGCAGTATTTT
TRBD1	TRBV28	once	TRBJ2-7	CASSILNRGEQYF	TGTGCCAGCAGTATACTCAACAGGGGCGAGCAGTACTTC
NA	TRBV5-1	few	TRBJ1-3	CASSLEANLGISGNTIYF	TGCGCCAGCAGCTTGGAAGCAAACTTGGGAATCTCGGGAAACACCATATATTTT